Below are 27 T cell receptor beta chains sequenced from a single sample in a study of blood T cell repertoires in COVID-19. The table came from immunoSEQ multiplex PCR; TCRdb's copy has only in-frame clones and leaves some out. The sample holds some 170,000 clones; about 83% are singletons and the top ten take around 12%. The sequenced material came from peripheral blood. These receptors all stem from a woman in her 70s with COVID-19, enrolled during active disease.

This clone appeared a single time. The chain recombines TRBV7-2 with TRBJ2-7, with a weak D call TRBD2 (5 bases). The V end lost 5 bases, the J end lost 4 bases, and 9 bases lay between the germline ends. Germline assignment: CDR1 SGHTA and CDR2 FQGNSA. This CDR3 is 12 amino acids long. The DNA of the CDR3 is TGTGCCAGCAGCCCCGAGGGTTACGAGCAGTACTTC. Translating it yields CASSPEGYEQYF. The full variable domain, its missing parts supplied by reference TRBV7-2 and TRBJ2-7, is GAGVSQSPSNKVTEKGKDVELRCDPISGHTALYWYRQSLGQGLEFLIYFQGNSAPDKSGLPSDRFSAERTGGSVSTLTIQRTQQEDSAVYLCASSPEGYEQYFGPGTRLTVT.

The chain carries TRBV9 and TRBJ2-2; D might be TRBD1 (5 bases). Deletions cut 0 bases from V and 0 bases from J, with 12 bases between. This CDR3 is 17 amino acids long. CDR1 and CDR2 (germline): SGDLS, YYNGEE. Here the CDR3 DNA reads TGTGCCAGCAGCGTAGAGGGGATGGTAGCGAACACCGGGGAGCTGTTTTTT. Translated: CASSVEGMVANTGELFF.

The V call is TRBV18, the J call TRBJ2-2; 11 bases align to TRBD2. Per germline, CDR1 KGHSH and CDR2 LQKENI. This CDR3 contains 19 residues. The V segment lost 3 bases and the J segment 0 bases; nucleotides outside the gene matches: 9. CDR3 protein: CASSPNSGRASANTGELFF. The DNA for the CDR3 is TGTGCCAGCTCACCTAATAGCGGGAGGGCCTCGGCGAACACCGGGGAGCTGTTTTTT.

This chain connects TRBV6-5 to TRBJ2-1; TRBD1 aligns across 9 bases. Germline V gene data show CDR1 as MNHEY and CDR2 as SVGAGI. The V segment lost 2 bases and the J segment 8 bases; nucleotides outside the gene matches: 7. This CDR3 spans 15 amino acids. CDR3 nucleotide sequence: TGTGCCAGCAGTTACCTAGGGACAGGGAGCGATGAGCAGTTCTTC. Translation: CASSYLGTGSDEQFF.

The V call is TRBV2, the J call TRBJ2-3; 8 nucleotides align to TRBD1. J gave up 3 bases and V 1 base, and 12 bases lay outside the gene matches. The germline V gene encodes CDR1 SNHLY and CDR2 FYNNEI. The CDR3 runs 18 residues. This CDR3 reads CASSEGARQGLSTDTQYF. The CDR3 bases are TGTGCCAGCAGTGAAGGAGCCCGACAGGGGTTGTCGACAGATACGCAGTATTTT.

V usage is TRBV21-1 and J usage is TRBJ2-7; the tabulated D call, TRBD2, remains unverified against the DNA. TRBV21-1 is reported as a pseudogene. The CDR3 is 18 amino acids. The CDR3 region has the DNA TGTGCCAGCAGAAACGCCGGGTGGTTTTGCCGCCTCTCCTACGAGCAGTACTTC. It encodes CASRNAGWFCRLSYEQYF.

V gene TRBV18 combines with J gene TRBJ2-2, with unresolved D. CDR1 and CDR2 from the germline V gene are KGHSH and LQKENI. V lost 3 bases and J 1 base, leaving 12 bases between the germline ends. CDR3 size: 16 residues. CDR3 loop: CASSPPSRRNTGELFF. CDR3 nucleotide sequence: TGTGCCAGCTCACCGCCGTCGAGGCGGAACACCGGGGAGCTGTTTTTT.

This sequence joins TRBV12-3 or TRBV12-4 and TRBJ2-7; D gene unclear. V was clipped by 5 bases and J by 3 bases, with 11 bases between them. CDR3 length: 13 amino acids. CDR3 residues: CASSRDIYYEQYF. The DNA for the CDR3 is TGTGCCAGCAGTCGCGACATCTACTACGAGCAGTACTTC.

Note on this clone: Different DNA sequences within this sample yield the same CDR3. This chain connects TRBV7-2 to TRBJ2-7, with TRBD1 matching 8 bases. This CDR3 has 14 amino acids. Germline lookup yields CDR1 SGHTA and CDR2 FQGNSA. Trimming removed 5 bases from V and 2 bases from J; junction bases left unmatched: 5. In DNA form, the CDR3 reads TGTGCCAGCAGCCCTGGACAGGGAACCTACGAGCAGTACTTC. Translated: CASSPGQGTYEQYF.

The chain uses TRBV28 and TRBJ1-4; no reliable D call. This CDR3 contains 12 residues. Trimming took off 7 bases at V and 4 bases at J, with 7 bases between the two ends. Germline V gene sequence: CDR1 MDHEN, CDR2 SYDVKM. CDR3: CASTGLNEKLFF. The CDR3 bases are TGTGCCAGCACCGGTCTTAATGAAAAACTGTTTTTT.

V usage is TRBV2 and J usage is TRBJ2-1; TRBD2 matches at 11 bases. Germline assignment: CDR1 SNHLY and CDR2 FYNNEI. This CDR3 is 15 amino acids long. The trim removed 5 bases at V and 4 bases at J, leaving 4 bases unmatched. The CDR3 coding sequence is TGTGCCAGCAGTCTTCTAGCGGGAGGTTACAATGAGCAGTTCTTC. Translating gives CASSLLAGGYNEQFF.

This clone was seen a handful of times. V usage is TRBV4-2 and J usage is TRBJ2-3; 8 positions agree with TRBD2. The J segment lost 2 bases and the V segment lost 1 base, leaving 5 bases of the junction unmatched. Germline V gives CDR1 LGHNA, CDR2 YNFKEQ. The CDR3 is made up of 16 amino acids. The CDR3 region is CASSQGTSGTTDTQYF. For the CDR3, the DNA is TGTGCCAGCAGCCAAGGTACTAGCGGAACCACAGATACGCAGTATTTT.

This clone occurred once. The chain carries TRBV7-9 and TRBJ2-6; 7 bases are shared with TRBD2. Losses at the gene ends were 1 base for V and 0 bases for J; bases not matched to a gene: 9. This CDR3 is 19 amino acids long. Germline assignment: CDR1 SEHNR and CDR2 FQNEAQ (reference sequence). The CDR3 here is CASSLVGTTKSSGANVLTF. The CDR3 nucleotides read TGTGCCAGCAGCTTAGTGGGGACTACCAAGAGCTCTGGGGCCAACGTCCTGACTTTC.

The chain carries TRBV4-1 and TRBJ2-5, with a tentative D call TRBD2 (5 bases). The V gene's germline CDR1 is MGHRA and CDR2 YSYEKL. V was shortened by 4 bases and J by 5 bases, with 14 bases between the two germline ends. There are 14 residues in the CDR3. The CDR3 spells CASSPSWTSETQYF. In nucleotides, the CDR3 is TGCGCCAGCAGCCCCTCCTGGACTTCGGAGACCCAGTACTTC.

The genes are TRBV7-9 and TRBJ2-3; no firm D call. This CDR3 is built from 16 residues. Deletions cut 1 base from V and 2 bases from J, with 13 bases between. Germline loops: CDR1 SEHNR, CDR2 FQNEAQ (reference sequence). For the CDR3, the DNA is TGTGCCAGCAGCTTAGGGGCCCTACAGCACACAGATACGCAGTATTTT. Protein product: CASSLGALQHTDTQYF.

This chain links TRBV11-2 with TRBJ2-5; 11 bases are a match to TRBD1. Germline lookup yields CDR1 SGHAT and CDR2 FQNNGV. V gave up 5 bases and J gave up 2 bases; unmatched junction bases: 4. The CDR3 loop spans 15 amino acids. The CDR3 sequence: CASSLDRGLQETQYF. CDR3 bases: TGTGCCAGCAGCCTGGACAGGGGGCTTCAAGAGACCCAGTACTTC. Supplemented by reference TRBV11-2 and TRBJ2-5, the full variable domain reads EAGVAQSPRYKIIEKRQSVAFWCNPISGHATLYWYQQILGQGPKLLIQFQNNGVVDDSQLPKDRFSAERLKGVDSTLKIQPAKLEDSAVYLCASSLDRGLQETQYFGPGTRLLVL.

A few counts support this clone. The V gene is TRBV24-1, the J gene TRBJ2-3, with D possibly being TRBD2 (5 bases). The CDR3 has 16 residues. The ends were cut back, 2 bases at V and 2 bases at J, with 13 bases in the middle. CDR1 is KGHDR and CDR2 is SFDVKD in the germline V gene. The CDR3 bases are TGTGCCACCAGTGATTCCGGGATAGGACCCACAGATACGCAGTATTTT. This codes for CATSDSGIGPTDTQYF.

The rearrangement uses TRBV18 and TRBJ1-1; the D gene is possibly TRBD1 (6 bases). Germline CDR1 is KGHSH and CDR2 is LQKENI. The CDR3 covers 12 residues. V was clipped by 3 bases and J by 5 bases, with 7 bases between them. CDR3 coding DNA: TGTGCCAGCTCACCTGGACAGACTGAAGCTTTCTTT. Amino acids: CASSPGQTEAFF.

The chain links TRBV7-9 to TRBJ2-7; weak D call: TRBD2 (6 bases). Germline loops: CDR1 SEHNR, CDR2 FQNEAQ (reference sequence). Trimming pared 1 base from V and 2 bases from J, leaving 9 bases between. This CDR3 has 14 residues. Written as DNA, the CDR3 is TGTGCCAGCAGCTTAGGGGAGGTACCCTACGAGCAGTACTTC. It codes for CASSLGEVPYEQYF. The whole variable domain, filled in from reference TRBV7-9 and TRBJ2-7, reads DTGVSQNPRHKITKRGQNVTFRCDPISEHNRLYWYRQTLGQGPEFLTYFQNEAQLEKSRLLSDRFSAERPKGSFSTLEIQRTEQGDSAMYLCASSLGEVPYEQYFGPGTRLTVT.

V is TRBV7-3 and J is TRBJ2-3; TRBD2 matches 7 bases. CDR1 and CDR2 (germline): SGHTA, FQGTGA. This CDR3 has 15 residues. V lost 2 bases, J lost 0 bases, and 2 bases stayed unmatched. Written as DNA, the CDR3 is TGTGCCAGCAGCTTAGAAGCGGGGAGCACAGATACGCAGTATTTT. It translates to CASSLEAGSTDTQYF.

The rearrangement links TRBV6-4 to TRBJ1-1; 10 bases map to TRBD1. Germline V gives CDR1 MRHNA, CDR2 SNTAGT. The CDR3 extends over 15 amino acids. The V segment lost 8 bases and the J segment 4 bases; nucleotides outside the gene matches: 10. Here the CDR3 DNA reads TGTGCCAGCCGACCCACCGGGACAGGGGTCACTGAAGCTTTCTTT. Translation gives CASRPTGTGVTEAFF.

CDR3 nucleotide sequence: TGTGCCAGCAGCCCACCGTTAAGGACAGTTTACTCCTACAATGAGCAGTTCTTC. It encodes CASSPPLRTVYSYNEQFF. The chain recombines TRBV7-9 with TRBJ2-1, with D perhaps matching TRBD1 (6 bases). Between the trimmed V and J ends, which lost 5 bases and 0 bases, there was a span of 20 bases. Germline values: CDR1 SEHNR, CDR2 FQNEAQ (reference sequence). The CDR3 is made up of 18 amino acids.

Comments on this clone: Distinct nucleotide sequences in the sample also encode this CDR3. The chain uses TRBV6-1 and TRBJ2-7; 7 bases map to TRBD1. Germline CDR1 and CDR2: MNHNS and SASEGT. This CDR3 has 12 residues. Losses at the gene ends were 3 bases for V and 4 bases for J; bases not matched to a gene: 0. CDR3 coding DNA: TGTGCCAGCAGTGACAGGGGGTACGAGCAGTACTTC. This sequence encodes CASSDRGYEQYF.

This sequence joins TRBV6-6 and TRBJ1-5; 7 nucleotides agree with TRBD1. Losses at the gene ends were 6 bases for V and 4 bases for J; bases not matched to a gene: 6. Per the germline V gene, CDR1 is MNHNY and CDR2 is SVGAGI (reference sequence). CDR3 length equals 14 residues. The CDR3 loop is CASSWTGQNQPQHF. The CDR3 DNA sequence: TGTGCCAGCAGCTGGACAGGCCAAAATCAGCCCCAGCATTTT.

The table lists this clone with a count of one. This sequence joins TRBV4-1 and TRBJ2-1; tentatively, D is TRBD1 (6 bases). The V end was cut by 4 bases, the J end by 8 bases, with 12 bases between. The CDR3 spans 13 residues. The V gene's germline CDR1 is MGHRA and CDR2 YSYEKL. The CDR3 sequence: CASSPGGGHEQFF. The CDR3, as DNA: TGCGCCAGCAGCCCTGGGGGCGGGCATGAGCAGTTCTTC.

The chain couples TRBV4-2 to TRBJ1-2, with D perhaps matching TRBD1 (6 bases). CDR1 and CDR2 (germline): LGHNA, YNFKEQ. This CDR3 spans 15 amino acids. The ends were cut back, 1 base at V and 3 bases at J, with 12 bases in the middle. DNA for the CDR3: TGTGCCAGCAGCCAAGCAGGGGTCTTGGACTATGGCTACACCTTC. This codes for CASSQAGVLDYGYTF.

This clone was observed a handful of times. V and J are TRBV30 and TRBJ2-1; 8 bases are a match to TRBD2. This CDR3 is built from 13 residues. CDR1 GTSNPN and CDR2 SVGIG come from the germline V gene (reference sequence). The V gene end was trimmed by 3 bases and the J gene end by 8 bases; junction bases not matched to a gene: 6. CDR3 coding DNA: TGTGCCTGGAGGGGACTAGGGGGGCATGAGCAGTTCTTC. This translates into CAWRGLGGHEQFF.